Each of the 19 T cell receptor beta chains below was sequenced from the same sample in a study of CXCR3-negative and CXCR3-positive naive CD8 T cells. The libraries of TRB cDNA were prepared using 5' RACE with UMI labels. TCRdb reprocessed the 5' RACE reads, with one entry per CDR3 protein and no DNA. This repertoire includes 100,000 to 150,000 distinct CDR3 sequences. Sequenced sample: naive CXCR3- CD8+ T cells from blood. Subset noted: CD45RO-CCR7+CD27+CD95- naive CD8+ T cells lacking CXCR3 (TNR3-). The receptor source for this set is a human donor in good health. Some clones in this sample may be carry-over from other donors' samples.

The chain has TRBV19 and TRBJ2-1; TCRdb's D call, TRBD2, is unchecked because there is no DNA. CDR1 and CDR2 from the germline V gene are LNHDA and SQIVND (reference sequence). The CDR3 loop spans 14 amino acids. The CDR3 is CASSVTDLTNEQFF.

The rearrangement links TRBV11-2 to TRBJ2-1; the TRBD1 assignment by TCRdb is unverifiable without DNA. Germline V gene sequence: CDR1 SGHAT, CDR2 FQNNGV. This CDR3 is 16 amino acids long. Here the CDR3 reads CASSLGQGPIYNEQFF.

This chain connects TRBV28 to TRBJ2-7. CDR3 length equals 15 residues. Germline V gene lookup returns CDR1 MDHEN and CDR2 SYDVKM. The CDR3 spells CASLSLWSGSYEQYF.

The chain recombines TRBV10-3 with TRBJ2-7; checking the TCRdb D call of TRBD1 is not possible without DNA. Germline CDR1 is ENHRY and CDR2 is SYGVKD. The length of the CDR3 is 16 residues. CDR3 amino acids: CAISDVSGTASYEQYF.

The chain recombines TRBV27 with TRBJ2-1. Per germline, CDR1 MNHEY and CDR2 SMNVEV (reference sequence). This CDR3 has 13 amino acids. The CDR3 loop is CASTSTVYNEQFF.

The J gene is TRBJ2-6, the V gene TRBV15; TCRdb names TRBD1, which stays unverified in the absence of DNA. CDR1 and CDR2 from the germline V gene are LNHNV and YYDKDF (reference sequence). CDR3 length: 15 residues. The CDR3 loop reads CATSRDKGGANVLTF.

The rearrangement links TRBV10-3 to TRBJ1-1; the TCRdb D gene call, TRBD1, has no DNA to confirm it. The V gene's germline CDR1 is ENHRY and CDR2 SYGVKD. The CDR3 runs 17 residues. The CDR3 protein is CAISEPPEGALNTEAFF.

This chain joins TRBV7-3 and TRBJ2-3; the D call of TRBD1 rests on TCRdb alone, since no DNA is present to check it. CDR1 SGHTA and CDR2 FQGTGA come from the germline V gene. CDR3 length: 15 residues. This CDR3 reads CASSASGASTDTQYF.

The rearrangement links TRBV2 to TRBJ2-7; the D gene TCRdb calls, TRBD2, cannot be checked with no DNA. Germline V gene sequence: CDR1 SNHLY, CDR2 FYNNEI. The CDR3 is 16 residues long. This CDR3 reads CASSEVTSGVLYEQYF. The full variable domain, in which reference TRBV2 and TRBJ2-7 provide the parts outside the CDR3, is EPEVTQTPSHQVTQMGQEVILRCVPISNHLYFYWYRQILGQKVEFLVSFYNNEISEKSEIFDDQFSVERPDGSNFTLKIRSTKLEDSAMYFCASSEVTSGVLYEQYFGPGTRLTVT.

The rearrangement links TRBV29-1 to TRBJ1-2. Germline V gene lookup returns CDR1 SQVTM and CDR2 ANQGSEA. The CDR3 consists of 13 residues. CDR3 region: CSVEVGTYRGYTF.

V and J are TRBV29-1 and TRBJ1-1; no DNA is available, so the TRBD1 call from TCRdb remains unchecked. CDR1 is SQVTM and CDR2 is ANQGSEA in the germline V gene. The length of the CDR3 is 12 residues. CDR3 amino acids: CSAQEGGTEAFF.

This rearrangement joins TRBV7-9 to TRBJ1-4. CDR3 length: 14 residues. Looked up from germline, CDR1 is SEHNR and CDR2 is FQNEAQ (reference sequence). CDR3 sequence: CASSLAGFNEKLFF.

This chain connects TRBV4-1 to TRBJ1-2. The CDR3 covers 15 residues. Germline CDR1 is MGHRA and CDR2 is YSYEKL. The CDR3 loop reads CASSPLLDGNYGYTF.

The chain uses TRBV5-1 and TRBJ2-1; no DNA is available, so the TRBD1 call from TCRdb remains unchecked. Germline CDR1 reads SGHRS; CDR2 reads YFSETQ. The CDR3 totals 15 residues. The CDR3: CASSLSDRDYNEQFF.

The gene calls are TRBV29-1 and TRBJ2-5; TCRdb designates TRBD1, a call that cannot be tested without DNA. CDR1 is SQVTM, CDR2 ANQGSEA, per germline. The CDR3 is made up of 12 amino acids. The CDR3 protein is CSVLDREETQYF. The full variable domain, completed using reference TRBV29-1 and TRBJ2-5, is SAVISQKPSRDICQRGTSLTIQCQVDSQVTMMFWYRQQPGQSLTLIATANQGSEATYESGFVIDKFPISRPNLTFSTLTVSNMSPEDSSIYLCSVLDREETQYFGPGTRLLVL.

The chain recombines TRBV6-6 with TRBJ2-1; no DNA is available, so the TRBD2 call from TCRdb remains unchecked. The CDR3 length is 16 residues. Germline values: CDR1 MNHNY, CDR2 SVGAGI (reference sequence). CDR3 loop: CASSLGPSGATNGQFF.

The rearrangement links TRBV6-6 to TRBJ1-5. Germline values: CDR1 MNHNY, CDR2 SVGAGI (reference sequence). This CDR3 contains 13 residues. The CDR3 loop is CASSYSIAQPQHF.

The chain links TRBV7-2 to TRBJ2-7; TCRdb reports TRBD1, a call that lacks DNA to check it against. The CDR3 length is 20 residues. Germline CDR1 SGHTA, CDR2 FQGNSA. CDR3 in amino acids: CASSFKYGESRDRGPYEQYF.

The chain joins TRBV24-1 to TRBJ2-7; the D gene TCRdb calls, TRBD2, cannot be checked with no DNA. Germline V gene data show CDR1 as KGHDR and CDR2 as SFDVKD. The CDR3 sequence is 18 residues long. This chain's CDR3 is CATSDLGEGESASYEQYF.